This record looks at one TCR beta chain sequence and its context. What it recognizes is unknown. This CDR3 is also generated by other DNA sequences in the sample. Germline V CDR1 and CDR2: SGHTA, FQGNSA. The trim removed 2 bases at V and 3 bases at J, leaving 3 bases unmatched. CDR3 length: 15 residues. The record originates from a study of shared clonotypes between healthy human individuals. Study results and limitations: Around 5% was the fraction of naive CD4 clonotypes found shared across a few donors.

Terminally differentiated effector memory CD45RA+ cells were excluded from the naive CD8 cells, which were CD45RO-negative and positively selected for CCR7. In the authors' methods: ImmunoSEQ output held junction-only sequences without quality scores, so filtering differed. TCRdb's copy holds only in-frame clones and misses some; the assay was immunoSEQ multiplex PCR. V, J and clone size are taken as reported in that table, and D and trimming were inferred from the DNA itself. The profile shows around 2,000,000 clones, approximately 95% of them singletons. Sequencing used naive CD8+ T cells sorted from blood. The sequence derives from a man younger than 35 in good health. This chain joins TRBV7-2 and TRBJ2-7; 11 bases agree with TRBD1. The CDR3, as DNA: TGTGCCAGCAGCTTAAAGGGACAGGGGGGCTACGAGCAGTACTTC. Translating it yields CASSLKGQGGYEQYF.